A selection of T cell receptor beta chains follows, all from one sample in a study of PD-1 blockade in classical Hodgkin lymphoma. The method was immunoSEQ multiplex PCR; TCRdb's version includes in-frame clones alone and lacks a portion of them. The sample yields 30,000 to 40,000 clones, over 65% seen once. The material was peripheral blood mononuclear cells (PBMCs), obtained before the second cycle of nivolumab. The receptors come from a human donor with classical Hodgkin lymphoma. Each CDR3 is given with its conserved first and last residue. D genes are given only for firm matches. Clone size is stated in some rows and not others, as once, few, many or a class when expanded.

D: .
J: TRBJ1-1
V: TRBV19
size: few
CDR3: CASTEKGRTEAFF
DNA: TGTGCCAGCACGGAGAAAGGGCGGACTGAAGCTTTCTTT

D: TRBD1
J: TRBJ1-3
V: TRBV7-8
size: .
CDR3: CARGVSTGDGNTIYF
DNA: TGTGCCAGGGGAGTTAGTACAGGGGATGGAAACACCATATATTTT

D: TRBD2
J: TRBJ2-1
V: TRBV19
size: once
CDR3: CASSIAPSGGPGYNEQFF
DNA: TGTGCCAGTAGTATAGCTCCTAGCGGGGGCCCCGGGTACAATGAGCAGTTCTTC

D: .
J: TRBJ2-3
V: TRBV10-2
size: .
CDR3: CASSEGPFTDTQYF
DNA: TGCGCCAGCAGTGAGGGGCCTTTCACAGATACGCAGTATTTT

D: .
J: TRBJ2-7
V: TRBV4-2
size: .
CDR3: CASSQGVKAEQYF
DNA: TGTGCCAGCAGCCAAGGGGTCAAGGCGGAGCAGTACTTC

D: TRBD1
J: TRBJ2-3
V: TRBV7-3
size: few
CDR3: CASSLIQGSTQYF
DNA: TGTGCCAGCAGCTTAATACAGGGGAGTACGCAGTATTTT

D: .
J: TRBJ1-4
V: TRBV28
size: .
CDR3: CASSSAGGGGKLFF
DNA: TGTGCCAGCAGTTCCGCAGGAGGGGGGGGAAAACTGTTTTTT

D: .
J: TRBJ1-1
V: TRBV4-2
size: few
CDR3: CASSQVWGGGAFF
DNA: TGTGCCAGCAGCCAAGTCTGGGGTGGCGGAGCTTTCTTT

D: .
J: TRBJ2-7
V: TRBV5-6
size: .
CDR3: CASSFINGVLTYEQYF
DNA: TGTGCCAGCAGCTTCATCAATGGGGTCCTAACCTACGAGCAGTACTTC

D: .
J: TRBJ2-7
V: TRBV2
size: few
CDR3: CASSDRRWMYEQYF
DNA: TGTGCCAGCAGTGACCGCAGGTGGATGTACGAGCAGTACTTC

D: .
J: TRBJ2-2
V: TRBV2
size: .
CDR3: CASSFGGNTGELFF
DNA: TGTGCCAGCAGTTTCGGAGGGAACACCGGGGAGCTGTTTTTT

D: .
J: TRBJ2-7
V: TRBV7-2
size: .
CDR3: CASSRPGTGEQYF
DNA: TGTGCCAGCAGCCGTCCCGGGACGGGTGAGCAGTACTTC

D: .
J: TRBJ2-1
V: TRBV5-1
size: .
CDR3: CASSLEWTVLREQFF
DNA: TGCGCCAGCAGCTTGGAGTGGACAGTTCTAAGGGAGCAGTTCTTC

D: .
J: TRBJ1-6
V: TRBV11-2
size: .
CDR3: CASSPSNSPLHF
DNA: TGTGCCAGCAGCCCTTCTAATTCACCCCTCCACTTT

D: TRBD2
J: TRBJ2-2
V: TRBV2
size: .
CDR3: CASRRTSQNTGELFF
DNA: TGTGCCAGCAGACGGACTAGCCAGAACACCGGGGAGCTGTTTTTT

D: .
J: TRBJ2-3
V: TRBV7-2
size: .
CDR3: CASSSSGRTDTQYF
DNA: TGTGCCAGCAGCTCAAGCGGGCGCACAGATACGCAGTATTTT

D: TRBD2
J: TRBJ2-2
V: TRBV7-2
size: .
CDR3: CASGGTSVTGELFF
DNA: TGTGCCAGCGGCGGGACTAGCGTTACCGGGGAGCTGTTTTTT

D: TRBD2
J: TRBJ2-7
V: TRBV7-8
size: .
CDR3: CASSSHGLAGTYEQYF
DNA: TGTGCCAGCAGCTCACACGGACTAGCGGGGACCTACGAGCAGTACTTC

D: TRBD1
J: TRBJ2-7
V: TRBV6-5
size: .
CDR3: CASSYFGTGGSEQYF
DNA: TGTGCCAGCAGTTACTTTGGGACAGGAGGTTCCGAGCAGTACTTC

D: TRBD1
J: TRBJ2-5
V: TRBV18
size: .
CDR3: CASSRGQGGETQYF
DNA: TGTGCCAGCTCTCGAGGACAGGGAGGAGAGACCCAGTACTTC

D: .
J: TRBJ2-3
V: TRBV4-1
size: .
CDR3: CASSHGARGRENTDTQYF
DNA: TGCGCCAGCAGCCATGGCGCCCGGGGCCGGGAGAACACAGATACGCAGTATTTT

D: .
J: TRBJ2-7
V: TRBV5-6
size: .
CDR3: CASSSPRGPLEQYF
DNA: TGTGCCAGCAGCTCCCCCCGGGGGCCTCTCGAGCAGTACTTC

D: .
J: TRBJ2-7
V: TRBV29-1
size: .
CDR3: CSVKPTVYEQYF
DNA: TGCAGCGTTAAACCGACAGTATACGAGCAGTACTTC

D: TRBD2
J: TRBJ2-2
V: TRBV18
size: .
CDR3: CASSRTSGGQNTGELFF
DNA: TGTGCCAGCTCACGGACTAGCGGGGGACAAAACACCGGGGAGCTGTTTTTT

D: TRBD1
J: TRBJ2-7
V: TRBV18
size: .
CDR3: CASSISGQSNYEQYF
DNA: TGTGCCAGCTCAATCTCGGGACAGAGTAACTACGAGCAGTACTTC

D: .
J: TRBJ1-2
V: TRBV7-9
size: .
CDR3: CASSREGRPAGYTF
DNA: TGTGCCAGCAGCCGCGAGGGACGGCCAGCTGGCTACACCTTC

D: .
J: TRBJ1-2
V: TRBV27
size: .
CDR3: CASSPQFGGANYGYTF
DNA: TGTGCCAGCAGTCCCCAATTCGGGGGAGCGAACTATGGCTACACCTTC

D: .
J: TRBJ1-5
V: TRBV29-1
size: .
CDR3: CSVETDSNQPQHF
DNA: TGCAGCGTTGAGACAGATAGCAATCAGCCCCAGCATTTT

D: TRBD1
J: TRBJ2-7
V: TRBV4-1
size: .
CDR3: CASSPGQGLSSYEQYF
DNA: TGCGCCAGCAGCCCAGGACAGGGCCTAAGCTCCTACGAGCAGTACTTC